This TCR beta chain was documented in a study of T cells in Graves' hyperthyroidism and ophthalmopathy. Study-wide background: Once the initial diagnosis was made, peripheral blood was obtained before any treatment.

Amplification of TCR beta CDR3 regions used RNA as the template. HTBI primers drove first-round RT-PCR of the TCR CDR3. TCRdb ran MiXCR on the multiplex PCR reads and lists one entry per CDR3 protein. Of under 450,000 distinct CDR3 sequences in the sample, 15% to 19% were seen once. The hyperthyroidism patients had all been newly diagnosed, and their disease duration was under 2 months. Their ages ranged from 18 to 65 years. Patients were excluded for uncontrolled infection, other autoimmune disease, pregnancy or lactation. The sequence derives from a woman aged 18 to 35 with Graves' hyperthyroidism. Sequencing used blood.

This CDR3 is CASSPVGASNYGYTF. The CDR3 nucleotides read TGTGCCAGCAGCCCGGTGGGGGCCTCTAACTATGGCTACACCTTC. The chain employs TRBV7-2 and TRBJ1-2; weak D call: TRBD1 (6 bases). The CDR3 loop spans 15 amino acids. The ends were cut back, 5 bases at V and 0 bases at J, with 13 bases in the middle. The germline gives CDR1 SGHTA, CDR2 FQGNSA. Supplemented by reference TRBV7-2 and TRBJ1-2, the full variable domain reads GAGVSQSPSNKVTEKGKDVELRCDPISGHTALYWYRQSLGQGLEFLIYFQGNSAPDKSGLPSDRFSAERTGGSVSTLTIQRTQQEDSAVYLCASSPVGASNYGYTFGSGTRLTVV.